The rows below give T cell receptor beta chains drawn from one sample of a study of blood T cells in healthy people across ages. TCRdb ran MiXCR on the 5' RACE reads and lists one entry per CDR3 protein. The sample includes some 940,000 distinct CDR3 sequences, roughly 29% seen only once; the top ten take about 9.4%. Another study also made use of these data, one on T cells of mothers and their children.

The sequencing sample was made of blood. These TCRs come from a middle-aged woman in good health. CDR3s include the opening cysteine and the closing phenylalanine or tryptophan. A D gene is named only where the DNA matches it firmly. Clone sizes are given selectively: once, few, many, or a class where the clone is expanded.

TRBJ2-4 TRBV7-6 NA many CASSLGGLGNIQYF TGTGCCAGCAGCCTAGGGGGTCTTGGCAACATTCAGTACTTC
TRBJ1-2 TRBV5-1 TRBD1 NA CASSSEQGAWDGYTF TGCGCCAGCAGCTCGGAACAGGGGGCTTGGGATGGCTACACCTTC
TRBJ1-4 TRBV5-5 TRBD1 NA CASSSGQGWSELFF TGTGCCAGCAGCTCAGGACAGGGGTGGAGCGAACTGTTTTTT
TRBJ1-1 TRBV5-1 TRBD1 few CASSITGTGLAEAFF TGCGCCAGCAGCATTACCGGGACAGGGCTCGCTGAAGCTTTCTTT
TRBJ1-2 TRBV7-3 TRBD1 few CASSLAGGSGYTF TGTGCCAGCAGCTTAGCAGGGGGAAGCGGCTACACCTTC
TRBJ2-5 TRBV12-3/TRBV12-4 NA few CASSLYRNRPQETQYF TGTGCCAGCAGTTTATACCGGAACAGGCCTCAAGAGACCCAGTACTTC
TRBJ2-7 TRBV9 TRBD1 few CASNPEGDRGEEQYF TGTGCCAGCAACCCTGAGGGGGACAGGGGTGAAGAGCAGTACTTC
TRBJ1-2 TRBV28 NA few CATKALSRDYGYTF TGTGCCACCAAAGCCCTAAGCAGAGACTATGGCTACACCTTC
TRBJ1-1 TRBV5-8 TRBD1 few CASSTIGTGSTEAFF TGTGCCAGCAGCACGATCGGGACAGGTAGCACTGAAGCTTTCTTT
TRBJ2-5 TRBV7-2 TRBD2 NA CASSLFKRGGRETQYF TGTGCCAGCAGCTTATTTAAGCGGGGGGGCCGTGAGACCCAGTACTTC
TRBJ1-5 TRBV12-3/TRBV12-4 TRBD1 many CASSPRTGRDQPQHF TGTGCCAGCAGCCCTCGGACAGGGAGGGATCAGCCCCAGCATTTT